These 27 T cell receptor beta chains were sequenced from one sample in a study of blood T cells in healthy people across ages. A sample-barcoded 5' primer and a J-beta primer mix were used in a second PCR of roughly 7 to 11 cycles. TCRdb processed the 5' RACE reads anew with MiXCR; each CDR3 protein has one entry. The data show 1.5 million to 2 million distinct CDR3 sequences, approximately 30% seen once. The sample comprised blood. The origin of the receptors is a woman in her 30s in good health.

The chain is built from TRBV14 and TRBJ2-5; TRBD1 is a possible D gene (6 bases). The CDR3 totals 16 residues. In germline, CDR1 is SGHDN, CDR2 FVKESK. Trimming left V 5 bases short and J 3 bases short, with 19 bases between. This CDR3 is CASSAVPGKGEETQYF. The CDR3 DNA follows: TGTGCCAGCAGCGCGGTCCCCGGGAAGGGGGAAGAGACCCAGTACTTC.

The V gene is TRBV27, the J gene TRBJ1-6; D remains ambiguous. The length of the CDR3 is 15 residues. Per the germline V gene, CDR1 is MNHEY and CDR2 is SMNVEV (reference sequence). V was clipped by 0 bases and J by 10 bases, with 13 bases between them. The CDR3 protein is CASSLSTPKVSPLHF. As DNA, the CDR3 is TGTGCCAGCAGTTTATCTACCCCGAAAGTCTCACCCCTCCACTTT.

The chain is built from TRBV20-1 and TRBJ1-2; D not resolved. Trimming took 0 bases from V and 8 from J, leaving 16 bases between them. This CDR3 contains 14 residues. CDR1 DFQATT and CDR2 SNEGSKA come from the germline V gene (reference sequence). The chain's CDR3 is CSARDRLGFGGYTF. The CDR3 region has the DNA TGCAGTGCTAGAGATCGTTTGGGTTTTGGGGGCTACACCTTC.

This sequence joins TRBV6-6 and TRBJ2-2, with D possibly TRBD2 on 7 matching bases. V was trimmed by 6 bases and J by 4 bases, leaving 15 bases between them. The CDR3 runs 15 residues. The germline gives CDR1 MNHNY, CDR2 SVGAGI (reference sequence). CDR3 in amino acids: CASRTGGGSTGELFF. The DNA of the CDR3 is TGTGCCAGCAGGACGGGGGGCGGGAGCACCGGGGAGCTGTTTTTT.

This clonotype has a single count. V and J are TRBV7-3 and TRBJ2-3, with 10 positions matching TRBD2. V was pared by 1 base and J by 3 bases, with 4 bases of the junction left unmatched. Germline CDR1 and CDR2: SGHTA and FQGTGA. This CDR3 has 16 amino acids. CDR3: CASSLKAGGPTDTQYF. CDR3 DNA: TGTGCCAGCAGCTTAAAAGCGGGGGGGCCTACAGATACGCAGTATTTT.

This clonotype was found a few times. The V call is TRBV19, the J call TRBJ2-7; 7 nucleotides align to TRBD2. The germline V gene encodes CDR1 LNHDA and CDR2 SQIVND (reference sequence). The length of the CDR3 is 13 residues. The ends lost 7 bases at V and 5 bases at J; junction bases unmatched: 8. The CDR3 sequence: CASTAGRSDEQYF. The CDR3 DNA reads as TGTGCCAGTACGGCCGGGAGGAGTGACGAGCAGTACTTC.

The V call is TRBV5-1, the J call TRBJ2-1; D ambiguous. Germline-derived CDR1 and CDR2 are SGHRS and YFSETQ. Between the trimmed V and J ends, which lost 0 bases and 7 bases, there was a span of 11 bases. CDR3 length equals 14 residues. The CDR3, as DNA: TGCGCCAGCAGCTTGGGACTGCCACGGAATGAGCAGTTCTTC. This encodes CASSLGLPRNEQFF. The entire variable domain, with the rest obtained from reference TRBV5-1 and TRBJ2-1, is as follows: KAGVTQTPRYLIKTRGQQVTLSCSPISGHRSVSWYQQTPGQGLQFLFEYFSETQRNKGNFPGRFSGRQFSNSRSEMNVSTLELGDSALYLCASSLGLPRNEQFFGPGTRLTVL.

The genes are TRBV7-6 and TRBJ2-1; possibly TRBD1 or TRBD2 for D (5 bases each). Trimming took off 5 bases at V and 2 bases at J, with 13 bases between the two ends. Germline V lookup: CDR1 SGHVS, CDR2 FNYEAQ. The CDR3 has 15 residues. Written as DNA, the CDR3 is TGTGCCAGCAGCAGGGGAACCGGGACCTACAATGAGCAGTTCTTC. It is translated as CASSRGTGTYNEQFF.

The chain joins TRBV7-2 to TRBJ1-1; a possible D gene is TRBD1 (6 bases). V lost 4 bases to trimming and J lost 4 bases, with 13 bases between them. Germline CDR1 is SGHTA and CDR2 is FQGNSA. CDR3 length equals 14 residues. The CDR3 DNA is TGTGCCAGCAGCTCACACAGGGAGGCCACTGAAGCTTTCTTT. Translating it yields CASSSHREATEAFF.

The chain combines TRBV6-5 with TRBJ2-2; D might be TRBD2 (6 bases). Trimming cost V 5 bases and J 4 bases, with 11 bases left between them. In germline, CDR1 is MNHEY, CDR2 SVGAGI. The CDR3 has 14 residues. CDR3 DNA sequence: TGTGCCAGCAGTCGACTAGTGGGCACCGGGGAGCTGTTTTTT. Encoded protein: CASSRLVGTGELFF.

The gene calls are TRBV28 and TRBJ2-3, with D perhaps matching TRBD2 (6 bases). V shed 6 bases and J shed 5 bases, with 21 bases lying between them. Germline V CDR1 and CDR2: MDHEN, SYDVKM. The CDR3 consists of 16 residues. CDR3 DNA sequence: TGTGCCAGCAGGCTCCTTCTAGGTGGGGGAGGAGATACGCAGTATTTT. Translated, it gives CASRLLLGGGGDTQYF.

This clonotype was picked up a small number of times. CDR3 in amino acids: CASSELGGLAGGYNEQFF. The DNA for the CDR3 is TGTGCCAGCAGCGAACTGGGGGGACTAGCGGGGGGTTACAATGAGCAGTTCTTC. The J gene is TRBJ2-1, the V gene TRBV5-6; 15 bases are shared with TRBD2. In germline, CDR1 is SGHDT, CDR2 YYEEEE. V trimming: 4 bases; J trimming: 4 bases; junction bases outside the gene matches: 9. The CDR3 length is 18 residues.

The V gene is TRBV5-4, the J gene TRBJ2-6, with D possibly being TRBD1 (5 bases). From germline, CDR1 is SGHNT and CDR2 YYREEE (reference sequence). Trimming removed 0 bases at V and 2 bases at J, with 9 bases between. There are 16 residues in the CDR3. The CDR3 protein is CASSLDRMAGANVLTF. DNA for the CDR3: TGTGCCAGCAGCTTGGACAGGATGGCTGGGGCCAACGTCCTGACTTTC.

This clonotype was detected only a few times. The chain links TRBV10-3 to TRBJ1-2, with D tentatively TRBD1 (5 bases). The V end lost 0 bases, the J end lost 3 bases, and 11 bases lay between the germline ends. This CDR3 has 15 amino acids. The germline gives CDR1 ENHRY, CDR2 SYGVKD. The CDR3 protein is CAISESAIRDYGYTF. The CDR3 coding sequence is TGTGCCATCAGTGAGTCGGCAATCAGGGACTATGGCTACACCTTC.

This clonotype was counted at least ten times. J is TRBJ2-7 and V is TRBV9, with 8 bases matching TRBD1. CDR1 and CDR2 (germline): SGDLS, YYNGEE. CDR3 length equals 15 residues. Unmatched junction bases numbered 12, after V lost 4 bases and J lost 6 bases. The CDR3 loop reads CASSTGTGTVSEQYF. The DNA for the CDR3 is TGTGCCAGCAGCACAGGGACAGGCACCGTCTCCGAGCAGTACTTC.

V and J are TRBV12-3 or TRBV12-4 and TRBJ2-3; no firm D call. V lost 5 bases and J lost 15, with 24 bases in between. CDR3 length: 14 amino acids. For the CDR3, the DNA is TGTGCCAGCAGTGCCGAATCGGGCACAGATACGGAATATTTT. It codes for CASSAESGTDTEYF.

This clonotype was observed a few times. The V and J genes are TRBV21-1 and TRBJ2-1; whether TRBD1, the table's D call, matches the DNA was not checked. TRBV21-1 has pseudogene status. The CDR3 is 19 amino acids. The CDR3 is CASSKFRPPGRNRGDEQFF. Written as DNA, the CDR3 is TGTGCCAGCAGCAAATTTAGGCCCCCGGGACGCAACCGTGGGGATGAGCAGTTCTTC.

V usage is TRBV5-1 and J usage is TRBJ2-3; 8 nucleotides align to TRBD1. The germline V gene encodes CDR1 SGHRS and CDR2 YFSETQ. This CDR3 has 16 amino acids. V lost 5 bases to trimming and J lost 7 bases; unmatched junction nucleotides: 15. In nucleotides, the CDR3 is TGCGCCAGCAGAGCAACGCCGGGACAGGTTCCAAATACGCAGTATTTT. Protein product: CASRATPGQVPNTQYF.

This clonotype was seen a handful of times. The chain employs TRBV10-3 and TRBJ2-7, with 7 bases matching TRBD1. Per germline, CDR1 ENHRY and CDR2 SYGVKD. This CDR3 spans 12 amino acids. V shed 8 bases, J shed 2 bases, and the junction held 3 bases outside the gene matches. CDR3 in DNA: TGTGCCATCGGGACAGACGCCTACGAGCAGTACTTC. Translation: CAIGTDAYEQYF.

Turning to this clonotype: One junction end disagrees with the germline gene, perhaps due to a read error. The rearrangement joins TRBV7-9 to TRBJ2-2; no firm D call. The germline gives CDR1 SEHNR, CDR2 FQNEAQ (reference sequence). This CDR3 comprises 16 residues. The CDR3: CARSLDTNANTGELFF. The CDR3 DNA reads as TGTGCCAGAAGCTTAGATACAAACGCGAACACCGGGGAGCTGTTTTTT. Combining the CDR3 with reference TRBV7-9 and TRBJ2-2 gives the whole variable domain DTGVSQNPRHKITKRGQNVTFRCDPISEHNRLYWYRQTLGQGPEFLTYFQNEAQLEKSRLLSDRFSAERPKGSFSTLEIQRTEQGDSAMYLCARSLDTNANTGELFFGEGSRLTVL.

V and J are TRBV14 and TRBJ1-2, with a possible D match to TRBD1 (5 bases). This CDR3 has 13 amino acids. The V gene's germline CDR1 is SGHDN and CDR2 FVKESK. V lost 3 bases and J 4 bases, leaving 9 bases between the germline ends. In nucleotides, the CDR3 is TGTGCCAGCAGCCAGGGGCACAGCTATGGCTACACCTTC. As protein: CASSQGHSYGYTF. The full variable domain, its missing parts supplied by reference TRBV14 and TRBJ1-2, is EAGVTQFPSHSVIEKGQTVTLRCDPISGHDNLYWYRRVMGKEIKFLLHFVKESKQDESGMPNNRFLAERTGGTYSTLKVQPAELEDSGVYFCASSQGHSYGYTFGSGTRLTVV.

This chain joins TRBV20-1 and TRBJ2-5, with 11 nucleotides matching TRBD1. Germline CDR1 is DFQATT and CDR2 is SNEGSKA (reference sequence). CDR3 size: 14 residues. The V segment lost 6 bases and the J segment 2 bases; nucleotides outside the gene matches: 5. The CDR3 region has the DNA TGCAGTGCCCACGGGACAGGGGGGCAAGAGACCCAGTACTTC. This codes for CSAHGTGGQETQYF.

This chain connects TRBV3-1 to TRBJ2-1, with D perhaps matching TRBD2 (6 bases). Germline V gene sequence: CDR1 LGHDT, CDR2 YNNKEL (reference sequence). V was shortened by 4 bases and J by 5 bases, with 12 bases between the two germline ends. The CDR3 totals 14 residues. CDR3 in amino acids: CASSPSGDHNEQFF. Here the CDR3 DNA reads TGTGCCAGCAGCCCTTCGGGAGACCACAATGAGCAGTTCTTC.

A remark on this clonotype: This is likely an artifact of a read error, given a far larger clone one base away. The genes are TRBV7-9 and TRBJ2-7; the D is unclear. CDR1 and CDR2 from the germline V gene are SEHNR and FQNEAQ (reference sequence). CDR3 size: 13 residues. Here the CDR3 DNA reads TGTACCAGCAGCTTAGTCTCCTCCTACGAGCAGTACTTC. As protein: CTSSLVSSYEQYF. The complete variable domain, with remaining parts taken from reference TRBV7-9 and TRBJ2-7, reads DTGVSQNPRHKITKRGQNVTFRCDPISEHNRLYWYRQTLGQGPEFLTYFQNEAQLEKSRLLSDRFSAERPKGSFSTLEIQRTEQGDSAMYLCTSSLVSSYEQYFGPGTRLTVT.

Concerning this clonotype: This may be a read error: a much more frequent sequence differs by one nucleotide. The chain couples TRBV5-1 to TRBJ2-5; 10 bases agree with TRBD2. The trim removed 7 bases at V and 1 base at J, leaving 16 bases unmatched. This CDR3 has 18 amino acids. Germline lookup yields CDR1 SGHRS and CDR2 YFSETQ. The CDR3 DNA reads TGCGCCAGCTCGAGCGGGGGGGCCCTTTCTTGGGCCCAAGAGACCCAGTACTTC. Translated: CASSSGGALSWAQETQYF.

This clonotype has only a few counts. An end of the junction does not agree with germline; a read error may underlie this. The genes are TRBV5-1 and TRBJ2-7, with D possibly matching TRBD1 (7 bases). The CDR3 is 16 residues long. Germline V lookup: CDR1 SGHRS, CDR2 YFSETQ. CDR3 sequence reads: CARSLQGGWVSYEQYF. CDR3 coding DNA: TGCGCCCGCAGCTTGCAGGGGGGATGGGTTTCCTACGAGCAGTACTTC. Together with reference TRBV5-1 and TRBJ2-7, the CDR3 gives the full variable domain: KAGVTQTPRYLIKTRGQQVTLSCSPISGHRSVSWYQQTPGQGLQFLFEYFSETQRNKGNFPGRFSGRQFSNSRSEMNVSTLELGDSALYLCARSLQGGWVSYEQYFGPGTRLTVT.

The rearrangement joins TRBV3-1 to TRBJ2-5; 12 bases map to TRBD2. The V gene end was trimmed by 4 bases and the J gene end by 11 bases; junction bases not matched to a gene: 23. The CDR3 is made up of 19 amino acids. The germline V gene encodes CDR1 LGHDT and CDR2 YNNKEL (reference sequence). CDR3 in DNA: TGTGCCAGCAGCCCGCCAGGACTAGCGGGATTTCCCGGAGGGAATGAGCAGTACTTC. Amino acids: CASSPPGLAGFPGGNEQYF.